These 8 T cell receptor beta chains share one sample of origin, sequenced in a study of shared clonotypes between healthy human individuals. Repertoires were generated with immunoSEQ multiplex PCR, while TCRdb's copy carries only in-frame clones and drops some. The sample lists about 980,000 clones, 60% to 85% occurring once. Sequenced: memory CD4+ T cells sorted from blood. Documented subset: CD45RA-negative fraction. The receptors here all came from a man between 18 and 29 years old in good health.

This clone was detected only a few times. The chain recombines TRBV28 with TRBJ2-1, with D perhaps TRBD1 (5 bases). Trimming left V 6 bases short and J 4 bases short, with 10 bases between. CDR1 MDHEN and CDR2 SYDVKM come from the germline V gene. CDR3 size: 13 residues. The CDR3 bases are TGTGCCAGCAGCCAGGGTCCTTACAATGAGCAGTTCTTC. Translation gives CASSQGPYNEQFF.

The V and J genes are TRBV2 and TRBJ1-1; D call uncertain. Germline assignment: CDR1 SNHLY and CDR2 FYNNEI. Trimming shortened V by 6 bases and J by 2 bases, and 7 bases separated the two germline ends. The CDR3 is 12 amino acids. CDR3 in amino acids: CASSLDNTEAFF. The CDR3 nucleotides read TGTGCCAGCAGCCTGGACAACACTGAAGCTTTCTTT.

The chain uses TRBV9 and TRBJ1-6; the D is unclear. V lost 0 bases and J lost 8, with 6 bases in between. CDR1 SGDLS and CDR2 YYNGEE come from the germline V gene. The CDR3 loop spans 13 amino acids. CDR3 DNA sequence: TGTGCCAGCAGCGTAGATCCGGATTCACCCCTCCACTTT. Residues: CASSVDPDSPLHF.

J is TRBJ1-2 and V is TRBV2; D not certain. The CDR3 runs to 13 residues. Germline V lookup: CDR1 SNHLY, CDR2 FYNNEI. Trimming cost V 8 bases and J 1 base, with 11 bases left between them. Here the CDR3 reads CASCTAFNYGYTF. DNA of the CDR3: TGTGCCAGCTGTACAGCTTTTAACTATGGCTACACCTTC.

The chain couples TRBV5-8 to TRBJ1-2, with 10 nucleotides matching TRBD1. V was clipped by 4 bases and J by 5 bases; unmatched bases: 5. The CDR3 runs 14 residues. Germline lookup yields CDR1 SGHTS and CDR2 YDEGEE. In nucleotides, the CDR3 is TGTGCCAGCAGCCGGGACAGGGGAAGATATGGCTACACCTTC. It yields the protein CASSRDRGRYGYTF.

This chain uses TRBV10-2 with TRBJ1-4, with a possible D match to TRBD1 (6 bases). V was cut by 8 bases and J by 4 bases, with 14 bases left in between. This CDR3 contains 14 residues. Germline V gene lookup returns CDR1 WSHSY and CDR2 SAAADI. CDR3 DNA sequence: TGCGCCAGCTCCAAGGGGGGGATTAATGAAAAACTGTTTTTT. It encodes CASSKGGINEKLFF.

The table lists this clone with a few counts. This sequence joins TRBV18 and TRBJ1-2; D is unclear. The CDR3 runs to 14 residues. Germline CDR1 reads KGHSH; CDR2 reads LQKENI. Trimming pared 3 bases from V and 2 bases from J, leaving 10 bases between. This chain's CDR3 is CASSPADTNYGYTF. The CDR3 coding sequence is TGTGCCAGCTCACCCGCCGACACGAACTATGGCTACACCTTC.

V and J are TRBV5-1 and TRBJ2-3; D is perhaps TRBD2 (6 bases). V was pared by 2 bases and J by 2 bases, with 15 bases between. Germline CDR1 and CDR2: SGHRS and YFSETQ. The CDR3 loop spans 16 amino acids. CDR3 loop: CASSFPRDLNTDTQYF. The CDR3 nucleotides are TGCGCCAGCAGCTTCCCCCGGGACTTAAACACAGATACGCAGTATTTT. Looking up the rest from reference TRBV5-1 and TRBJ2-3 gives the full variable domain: KAGVTQTPRYLIKTRGQQVTLSCSPISGHRSVSWYQQTPGQGLQFLFEYFSETQRNKGNFPGRFSGRQFSNSRSEMNVSTLELGDSALYLCASSFPRDLNTDTQYFGPGTRLTVL.